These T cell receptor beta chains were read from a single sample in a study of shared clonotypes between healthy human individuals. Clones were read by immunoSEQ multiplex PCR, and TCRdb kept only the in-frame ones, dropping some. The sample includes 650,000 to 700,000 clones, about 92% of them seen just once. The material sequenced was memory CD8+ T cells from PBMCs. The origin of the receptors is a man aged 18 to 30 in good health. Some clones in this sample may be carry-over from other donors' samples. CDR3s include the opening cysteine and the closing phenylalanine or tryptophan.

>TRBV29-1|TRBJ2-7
CSVDVTGGLYEQYF
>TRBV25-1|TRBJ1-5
CAIDGRYNQPQHF
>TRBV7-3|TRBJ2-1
CASSLDGGAYNEQFF
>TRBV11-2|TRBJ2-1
CASSLFVRERDNEQFF
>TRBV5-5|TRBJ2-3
CASSFSGPAADTQYF
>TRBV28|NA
CASSLRGRIYEQYF
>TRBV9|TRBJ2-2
CASSTPSGANTGELFF
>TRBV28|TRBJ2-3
CASILGQSSTDTQYF
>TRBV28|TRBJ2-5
CASSFPSGSSGGKETQYF
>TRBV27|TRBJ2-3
CASSSVRASGITDTQYF
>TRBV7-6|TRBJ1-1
CASSSAGGNTEAFF
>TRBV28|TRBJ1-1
CASSPPTGGARAFF
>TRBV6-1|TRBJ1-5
CASSEVLGGQPQHF
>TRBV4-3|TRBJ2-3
CASSPNPPLKTSTDTQYF
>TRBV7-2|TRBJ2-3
CASEIAGGSDTQYF
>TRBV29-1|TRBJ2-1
CSVPGDSHEQFF
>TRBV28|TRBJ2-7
CASSFNPRTSGQGTYEQYF
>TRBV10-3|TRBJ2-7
CAISEGTGYEQYF
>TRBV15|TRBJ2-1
CATSRSEAQYEQFF
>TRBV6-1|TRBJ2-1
CASMAGTEQFF
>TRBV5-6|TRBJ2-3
CASSHGRLKGLRTDTQYF
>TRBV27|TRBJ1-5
CASSLSFSNQPQHF
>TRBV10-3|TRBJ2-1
CAISESGLAKGNEQFF
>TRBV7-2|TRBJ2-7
CASSTRDPKSPYEQYF
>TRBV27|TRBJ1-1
CASSLALNTEAFF
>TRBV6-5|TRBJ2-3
CASSYGQTGGADTQYF
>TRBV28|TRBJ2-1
CASSLASPSRDEQFF
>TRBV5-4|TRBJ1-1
CASSHNGQAKGAFF
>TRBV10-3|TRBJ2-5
CAISESNSQETQYF
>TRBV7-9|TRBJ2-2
CASSLGLGNTGELFF
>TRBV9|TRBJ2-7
CASSVGGGEQYF
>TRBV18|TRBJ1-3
CASSPPSVSNPGNTIYF
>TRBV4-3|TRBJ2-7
CASSLWTGTYEQYF
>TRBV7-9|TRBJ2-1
CASSSISLEQFF
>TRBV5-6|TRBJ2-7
CASSFGTSTYEQYF
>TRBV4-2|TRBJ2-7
CASSPRQGHYEQYF
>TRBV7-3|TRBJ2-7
CASSSTSGEEQYF
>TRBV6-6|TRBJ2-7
CASSPAYEQYF
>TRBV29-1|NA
CSGSTGWNEQYF
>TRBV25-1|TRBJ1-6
CASSAWGGSPLHF
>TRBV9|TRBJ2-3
CASSVVASGRGDTQYF
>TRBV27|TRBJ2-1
CASSLSWEGYNEQFF
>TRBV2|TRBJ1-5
CASSEIRQRSNQPQHF
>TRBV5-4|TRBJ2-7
CASRLAGGQKQYF
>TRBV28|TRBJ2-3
CASSLSLAGRDTQYF